This T cell receptor (beta chain) was captured by sequencing in a study of T cell changes during pregnancy in multiple sclerosis. V trimming: 4 bases; J trimming: 3 bases; junction bases outside the gene matches: 5. The CDR3 extends over 14 amino acids. Germline V gene data show CDR1 as SGHRS and CDR2 as YFSETQ. The repertoire was sequenced with immunoSEQ multiplex PCR; TCRdb's copy has only in-frame clones and lacks some. The sample records 57,000 or so clones, roughly 88% being singletons. This material consisted of peripheral blood, taken in the second trimester of pregnancy. The clonotype comes from a female donor with multiple sclerosis, enrolled in a pregnancy study. The J gene is TRBJ2-7, the V gene TRBV5-1, with 9 bases matching TRBD1. As DNA, the CDR3 is TGCGCCAGCAGCCCCGACAGGGGGAGCTACGAGCAGTACTTC. This translates into CASSPDRGSYEQYF.